These 24 T cell receptor beta chains share one sample of origin, sequenced in a study of CD8 T cells in Susac syndrome. It was with random hexamers that roughly 0.45 to 1 ug RNA was reverse transcribed. TCRdb used MiXCR to reprocess the immunoSEQ multiplex PCR reads, holding one entry per CDR3 protein. The sample contains 150,000 or so distinct CDR3 sequences, over 95% of which appear only once. Input material: CD8+ T cells from PBMCs. These receptors all come from a human donor with multiple sclerosis.

This clonotype was picked up one time. The chain employs TRBV9 and TRBJ2-5, with 10 bases identical to TRBD2. There are 14 residues in the CDR3. V gave up 4 bases and J gave up 4 bases; unmatched junction bases: 4. Germline loops: CDR1 SGDLS, CDR2 YYNGEE. The CDR3 DNA reads TGTGCCAGCAGCTCAAGGACTAGCGGAGAGACCCAGTACTTC. It specifies CASSSRTSGETQYF.

Here the CDR3 reads CASSLFAVDPSPHEQYF. The CDR3 DNA sequence: TGTGCCAGCAGCCTGTTCGCGGTAGACCCAAGTCCTCACGAGCAGTACTTC. The J gene is TRBJ2-7, the V gene TRBV5-6; D is unresolved. CDR1 and CDR2 from the germline V gene are SGHDT and YYEEEE. The V and J ends lost 4 bases and 5 bases respectively, with 25 bases between them. The CDR3 totals 17 residues.

V is TRBV20-1 and J is TRBJ2-5; 7 positions match TRBD2. CDR3 length equals 14 residues. Trimming took 0 bases from V and 3 from J; bases not matched to a gene: 4. Germline V CDR1 and CDR2: DFQATT, SNEGSKA (reference sequence). The CDR3 DNA reads as TGCAGTGCTAGAGAGGGCGGGGGTAAAGAGACCCAGTACTTC. Encoded protein: CSAREGGGKETQYF.

The chain uses TRBV30 and TRBJ1-6, with 9 bases that match TRBD1. Unmatched junction bases numbered 4, after V lost 4 bases and J lost 6 bases. The germline V gene has CDR1 GTSNPN and CDR2 SVGIG (reference sequence). This CDR3 has 14 residues. The CDR3 nucleotides are TGTGCCTGGACGTCGGGACAGGGTAATTCACCCCTCCACTTT. Residues: CAWTSGQGNSPLHF.

This chain joins TRBV2 and TRBJ2-5; TRBD1 is a possible D gene (6 bases). V gave up 6 bases and J gave up 4 bases, with 21 bases separating them. From germline, CDR1 is SNHLY and CDR2 FYNNEI. CDR3 length: 16 amino acids. The CDR3 reads CASSDTQQGWGETQYF. Written as DNA, the CDR3 is TGTGCCAGCAGCGATACCCAACAGGGCTGGGGAGAGACCCAGTACTTC.

A single count supports this clonotype. The chain recombines TRBV11-2 with TRBJ2-1; 8 bases fit TRBD1. V lost 5 bases, J lost 7 bases, and 13 bases stayed unmatched. The length of the CDR3 is 16 residues. CDR1 is SGHAT, CDR2 FQNNGV, per germline. CDR3 protein: CASSPPPGQARNEQFF. CDR3 bases: TGTGCCAGCAGCCCTCCACCGGGACAGGCGCGGAATGAGCAGTTCTTC. Looking up the rest from reference TRBV11-2 and TRBJ2-1 gives the full variable domain: EAGVAQSPRYKIIEKRQSVAFWCNPISGHATLYWYQQILGQGPKLLIQFQNNGVVDDSQLPKDRFSAERLKGVDSTLKIQPAKLEDSAVYLCASSPPPGQARNEQFFGPGTRLTVL.

V gene TRBV30 combines with J gene TRBJ2-5, with D perhaps matching TRBD1 (7 bases). Germline values: CDR1 GTSNPN, CDR2 SVGIG (reference sequence). V was pared by 1 base and J by 5 bases, with 11 bases between. The CDR3 has 13 residues. The CDR3 reads CAWSATGRETQYF. The CDR3 region has the DNA TGTGCCTGGAGTGCGACAGGGAGGGAGACCCAGTACTTC.

This sequence joins TRBV20-1 and TRBJ2-1; no reliable D call. This CDR3 is 10 amino acids long. CDR1 and CDR2 from the germline V gene are DFQATT and SNEGSKA (reference sequence). Trimming shortened V by 3 bases and J by 6 bases, and 3 bases separated the two germline ends. CDR3 sequence reads: CSASFNEQFF. CDR3 bases: TGCAGTGCTAGTTTCAATGAGCAGTTCTTC.

This chain joins TRBV4-1 and TRBJ2-7, with unresolved D. Germline V gives CDR1 MGHRA, CDR2 YSYEKL. Trimming pared 1 base from V and 4 bases from J, leaving 8 bases between. The CDR3 runs to 13 residues. The CDR3 DNA reads as TGCGCCAGCAGCCAAGTGCCAGAGTACGAGCAGTACTTC. Translated, it gives CASSQVPEYEQYF.

The chain is built from TRBV29-1 and TRBJ2-5; weak D call: TRBD2 (6 bases). Per germline, CDR1 SQVTM and CDR2 ANQGSEA. V lost 3 bases and J 5 bases, leaving 13 bases between the germline ends. This CDR3 comprises 13 residues. In DNA, the CDR3 is TGCAGCGTTGATCTGGGACGGGGGGAGACCCAGTACTTC. Its translation: CSVDLGRGETQYF.

The V gene is TRBV7-6, the J gene TRBJ1-2; D might be TRBD1 (6 bases). Trimming cost V 1 base and J 4 bases, with 13 bases left between them. The CDR3 runs 15 residues. From germline, CDR1 is SGHVS and CDR2 FNYEAQ. The CDR3 protein is CASSLEQGPTYGYTF. The CDR3 DNA reads TGTGCCAGCAGCTTAGAACAGGGCCCAACCTATGGCTACACCTTC.

The CDR3 is CASRGNTDTQYF. The CDR3 DNA reads as TGCGCCAGCAGAGGGAACACAGATACGCAGTATTTT. The rearrangement uses TRBV5-1 and TRBJ2-3; D is ambiguous. V was cut by 5 bases and J by 2 bases, with 6 bases left in between. The CDR3 loop spans 12 amino acids. Germline CDR1 and CDR2: SGHRS and YFSETQ.

The gene calls are TRBV4-1 and TRBJ1-2; perhaps TRBD1 as D (5 bases). This CDR3 has 15 amino acids. The germline V and J ends were trimmed by 0 bases and 6 bases, with 14 bases remaining between them. The germline CDR1 and CDR2 sequences are MGHRA and YSYEKL. CDR3 residues: CASSQDPRGEDGYTF. The DNA of the CDR3 is TGCGCCAGCAGCCAAGACCCCCGGGGGGAGGATGGCTACACCTTC.

To note about this clonotype: Sequence at one end of the junction differs from germline and may be a read error. The gene calls are TRBV7-9 and TRBJ1-2, with 7 nucleotides matching TRBD1. CDR3 length: 15 amino acids. Looked up from germline, CDR1 is SEHNR and CDR2 is FQNEAQ (reference sequence). The CDR3 DNA sequence: TGTGCCAGCATCTTAACAGGGGCAGATGAATATGGCTACACCTTC. This codes for CASILTGADEYGYTF.

J is TRBJ2-1 and V is TRBV15; D gene ambiguous. V was pared by 3 bases and J by 7 bases, with 10 bases between. Germline V gives CDR1 LNHNV, CDR2 YYDKDF (reference sequence). The CDR3 length is 13 residues. The CDR3 nucleotides read TGTGCCACCAGCAGCCCGCCCGTAAATGAGCAGTTCTTC. This gives the protein CATSSPPVNEQFF.

This clonotype was found once. The V gene is TRBV25-1, the J gene TRBJ1-1; D is perhaps TRBD1 (5 bases). The CDR3 length is 10 residues. The V gene lost 8 bases and the J gene lost 4 bases, with 5 bases spanning the gap. Germline CDR1 is MGHDK and CDR2 is SYGVNS. The CDR3 protein is CASGGTEAFF. The CDR3 coding sequence is TGTGCCAGCGGGGGCACTGAAGCTTTCTTT.

This chain uses TRBV5-4 with TRBJ2-5, with 14 bases aligning to TRBD2. V lost 0 bases, J lost 1 base, and 2 bases stayed unmatched. CDR3 length: 17 amino acids. Germline V gives CDR1 SGHNT, CDR2 YYREEE (reference sequence). This chain's CDR3 is CASSLVGLAGAQETQYF. The CDR3, as DNA: TGTGCCAGCAGCTTGGTGGGACTAGCGGGGGCCCAAGAGACCCAGTACTTC.

The rearrangement links TRBV19 to TRBJ1-1; no firm D call. Germline CDR1 reads LNHDA; CDR2 reads SQIVND (reference sequence). V dropped 3 bases and J dropped 2 bases, with 10 bases sitting between them. This CDR3 spans 14 amino acids. DNA for the CDR3: TGTGCCAGTAGTATCGCAGAGAGTAACACTGAAGCTTTCTTT. As protein: CASSIAESNTEAFF.

The rearrangement joins TRBV30 to TRBJ1-1, with a possible D match to TRBD1 (6 bases). The V gene lost 4 bases and the J gene lost 4 bases, with 13 bases spanning the gap. This CDR3 contains 13 residues. CDR1 GTSNPN and CDR2 SVGIG come from the germline V gene (reference sequence). CDR3 in DNA: TGTGCCTGGACCAGGGGTATCGGCACTGAAGCTTTCTTT. Translating it yields CAWTRGIGTEAFF.

The V call is TRBV30, the J call TRBJ1-5; D remains unclear. V was shortened by 1 base and J by 2 bases, with 6 bases between the two germline ends. Germline V gene lookup returns CDR1 GTSNPN and CDR2 SVGIG (reference sequence). This CDR3 contains 13 residues. In nucleotides, the CDR3 is TGTGCCTGGAGTGCCTGGGGCAATCAGCCCCAGCATTTT. It yields the protein CAWSAWGNQPQHF.

The CDR3 protein is CASSSSHSGGSYNEQFF. CDR3 in DNA: TGTGCCAGCAGCTCCTCCCATAGCGGGGGATCCTACAATGAGCAGTTCTTC. The chain couples TRBV5-6 to TRBJ2-1, with TRBD2 matching 9 bases. The ends lost 3 bases at V and 1 base at J; junction bases unmatched: 8. Germline V gene lookup returns CDR1 SGHDT and CDR2 YYEEEE. The CDR3 sequence is 17 residues long.

The genes are TRBV29-1 and TRBJ1-1; TRBD1 aligns across 8 bases. The junction had 10 bases not matched to a gene; V was cut back by 6 bases and J by 4 bases. In germline, CDR1 is SQVTM, CDR2 ANQGSEA. The CDR3 runs to 14 residues. Here the CDR3 reads CSVVWTGTGTEAFF. The DNA for the CDR3 is TGCAGCGTGGTGTGGACAGGGACAGGCACTGAAGCTTTCTTT.

V is TRBV24-1 and J is TRBJ1-2; 9 bases agree with TRBD1. CDR1 is KGHDR, CDR2 SFDVKD, per germline. The CDR3 totals 14 residues. V shed 9 bases, J shed 7 bases, and the junction held 11 bases outside the gene matches. CDR3 sequence reads: CATAKGTGIGGYTF. CDR3 in DNA: TGTGCCACCGCGAAGGGGACAGGGATCGGTGGCTACACCTTC.

This rearrangement joins TRBV12-5 to TRBJ1-6; possibly TRBD1 for D (6 bases). CDR1 LGHNT and CDR2 FRNRAP come from the germline V gene. V lost 5 bases, J lost 12 bases, and 11 bases lay in between. The CDR3 is 12 amino acids. DNA of the CDR3: TGTGCTAGTGGTCCCACGGACAGACCCCTCCACTTT. Its protein product is CASGPTDRPLHF.